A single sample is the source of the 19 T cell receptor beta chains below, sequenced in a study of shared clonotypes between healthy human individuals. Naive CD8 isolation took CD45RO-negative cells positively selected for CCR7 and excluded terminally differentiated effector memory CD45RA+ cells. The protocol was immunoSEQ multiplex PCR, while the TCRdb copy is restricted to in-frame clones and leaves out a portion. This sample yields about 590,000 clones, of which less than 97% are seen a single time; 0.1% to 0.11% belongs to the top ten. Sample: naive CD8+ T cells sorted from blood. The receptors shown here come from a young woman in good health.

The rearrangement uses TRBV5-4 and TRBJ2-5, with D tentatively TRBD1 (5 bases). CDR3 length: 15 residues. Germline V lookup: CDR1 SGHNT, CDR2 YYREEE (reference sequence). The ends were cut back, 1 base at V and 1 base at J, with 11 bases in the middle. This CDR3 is CASSLSWTPQETQYF. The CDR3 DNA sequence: TGTGCCAGCAGCTTGTCTTGGACACCCCAAGAGACCCAGTACTTC.

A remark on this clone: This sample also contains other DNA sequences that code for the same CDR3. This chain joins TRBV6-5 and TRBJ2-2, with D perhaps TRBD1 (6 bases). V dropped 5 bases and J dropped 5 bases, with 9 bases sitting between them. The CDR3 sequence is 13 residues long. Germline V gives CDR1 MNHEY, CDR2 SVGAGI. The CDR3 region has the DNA TGTGCCAGCAGTACAGGGAGAACCGGGGAGCTGTTTTTT. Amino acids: CASSTGRTGELFF.

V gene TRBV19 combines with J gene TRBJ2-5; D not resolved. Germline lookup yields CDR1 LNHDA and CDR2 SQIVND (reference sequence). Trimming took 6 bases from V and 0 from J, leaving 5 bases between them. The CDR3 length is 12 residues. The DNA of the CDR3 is TGTGCCAGTAGCGGCAACCAAGAGACCCAGTACTTC. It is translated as CASSGNQETQYF.

CDR3 amino acids: CASSYSRSRGYTF. The CDR3 DNA reads as TGCGCCAGCAGCTACTCCCGGAGCAGGGGCTACACCTTC. The V call is TRBV5-1, the J call TRBJ1-2; D call uncertain. Trimming shortened V by 3 bases and J by 8 bases, and 14 bases separated the two germline ends. Looked up from germline, CDR1 is SGHRS and CDR2 is YFSETQ. The length of the CDR3 is 13 residues.

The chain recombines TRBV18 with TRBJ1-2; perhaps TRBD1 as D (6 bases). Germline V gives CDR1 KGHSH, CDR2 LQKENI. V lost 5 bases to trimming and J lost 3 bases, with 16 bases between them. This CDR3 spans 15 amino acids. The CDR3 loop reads CASSSYRERDYGYTF. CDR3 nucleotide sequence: TGTGCCAGCTCATCATACAGGGAGCGGGACTATGGCTACACCTTC.

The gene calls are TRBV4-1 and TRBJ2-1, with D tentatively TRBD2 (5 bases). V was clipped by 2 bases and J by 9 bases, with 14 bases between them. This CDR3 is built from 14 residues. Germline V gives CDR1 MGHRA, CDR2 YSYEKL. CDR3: CASSQKGNEGEQFF. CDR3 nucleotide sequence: TGCGCCAGCAGCCAAAAAGGAAACGAGGGTGAGCAGTTCTTC.

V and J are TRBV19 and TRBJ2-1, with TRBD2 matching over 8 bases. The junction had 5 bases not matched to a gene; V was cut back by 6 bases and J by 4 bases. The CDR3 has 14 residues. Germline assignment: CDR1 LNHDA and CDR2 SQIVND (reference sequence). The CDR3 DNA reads TGTGCCAGTAGACCGGGACTAGGGTACAATGAGCAGTTCTTC. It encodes CASRPGLGYNEQFF.

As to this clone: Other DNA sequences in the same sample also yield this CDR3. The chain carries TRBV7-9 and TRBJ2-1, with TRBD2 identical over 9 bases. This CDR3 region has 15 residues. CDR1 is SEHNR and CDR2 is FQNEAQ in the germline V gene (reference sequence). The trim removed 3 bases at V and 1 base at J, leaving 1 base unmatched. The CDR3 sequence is CASSLLAGSYNEQFF. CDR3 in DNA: TGTGCCAGCAGCTTGCTAGCGGGATCCTACAATGAGCAGTTCTTC.

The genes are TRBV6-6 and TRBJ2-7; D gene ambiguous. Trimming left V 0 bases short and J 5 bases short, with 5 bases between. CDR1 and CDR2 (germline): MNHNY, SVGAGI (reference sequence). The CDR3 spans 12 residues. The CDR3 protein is CASSYSFNEQYF. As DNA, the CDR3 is TGTGCCAGCAGTTACTCGTTCAACGAGCAGTACTTC.

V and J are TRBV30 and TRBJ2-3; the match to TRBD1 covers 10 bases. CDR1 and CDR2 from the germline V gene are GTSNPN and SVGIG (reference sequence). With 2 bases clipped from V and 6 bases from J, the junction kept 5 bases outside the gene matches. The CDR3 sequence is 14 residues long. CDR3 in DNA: TGTGCCTGGAGTCTGGGACAGGGGAGGGATACGCAGTATTTT. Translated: CAWSLGQGRDTQYF.

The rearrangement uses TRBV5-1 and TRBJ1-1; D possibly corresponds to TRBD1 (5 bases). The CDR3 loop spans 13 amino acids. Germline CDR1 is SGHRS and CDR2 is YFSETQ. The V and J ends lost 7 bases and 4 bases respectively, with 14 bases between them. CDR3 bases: TGCGCCAGCTGGGGTGCAGGGCCCACTGAAGCTTTCTTT. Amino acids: CASWGAGPTEAFF. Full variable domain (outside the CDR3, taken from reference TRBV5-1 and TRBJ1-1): KAGVTQTPRYLIKTRGQQVTLSCSPISGHRSVSWYQQTPGQGLQFLFEYFSETQRNKGNFPGRFSGRQFSNSRSEMNVSTLELGDSALYLCASWGAGPTEAFFGQGTRLTVV.

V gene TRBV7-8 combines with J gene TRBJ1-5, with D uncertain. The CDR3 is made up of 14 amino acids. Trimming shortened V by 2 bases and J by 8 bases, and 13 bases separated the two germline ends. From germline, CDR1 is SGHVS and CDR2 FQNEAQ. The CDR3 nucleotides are TGTGCCAGCAGCTTACTTAGCTATGGCGAGCCCCAGCATTTT. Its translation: CASSLLSYGEPQHF.

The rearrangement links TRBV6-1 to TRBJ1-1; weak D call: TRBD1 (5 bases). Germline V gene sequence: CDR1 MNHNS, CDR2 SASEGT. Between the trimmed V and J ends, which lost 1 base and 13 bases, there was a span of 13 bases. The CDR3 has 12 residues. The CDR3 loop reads CASSEGWSGCFF. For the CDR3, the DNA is TGTGCCAGCAGTGAAGGGTGGTCAGGGTGTTTCTTT.

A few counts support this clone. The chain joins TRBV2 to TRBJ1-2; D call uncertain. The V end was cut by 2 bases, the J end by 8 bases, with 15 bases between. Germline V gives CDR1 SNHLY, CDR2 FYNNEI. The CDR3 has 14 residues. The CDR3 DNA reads TGTGCCAGCAGTGAAAACAGTGGGTCCCACGGCTACACCTTC. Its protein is CASSENSGSHGYTF. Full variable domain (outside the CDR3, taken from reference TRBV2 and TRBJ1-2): EPEVTQTPSHQVTQMGQEVILRCVPISNHLYFYWYRQILGQKVEFLVSFYNNEISEKSEIFDDQFSVERPDGSNFTLKIRSTKLEDSAMYFCASSENSGSHGYTFGSGTRLTVV.

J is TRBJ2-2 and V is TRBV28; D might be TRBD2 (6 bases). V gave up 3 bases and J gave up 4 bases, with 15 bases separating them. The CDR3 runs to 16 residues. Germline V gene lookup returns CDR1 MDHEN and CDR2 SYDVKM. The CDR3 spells CASSFSGSGGTGELFF. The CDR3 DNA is TGTGCCAGCAGTTTTTCCGGGAGTGGTGGCACCGGGGAGCTGTTTTTT.

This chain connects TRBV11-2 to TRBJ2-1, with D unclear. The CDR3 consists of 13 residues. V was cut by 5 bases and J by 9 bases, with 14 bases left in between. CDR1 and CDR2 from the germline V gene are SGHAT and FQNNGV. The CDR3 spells CASSRSRRGEQFF. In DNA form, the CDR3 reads TGTGCCAGCAGCCGAAGTAGGCGCGGTGAGCAGTTCTTC. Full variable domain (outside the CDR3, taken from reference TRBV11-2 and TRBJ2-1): EAGVAQSPRYKIIEKRQSVAFWCNPISGHATLYWYQQILGQGPKLLIQFQNNGVVDDSQLPKDRFSAERLKGVDSTLKIQPAKLEDSAVYLCASSRSRRGEQFFGPGTRLTVL.

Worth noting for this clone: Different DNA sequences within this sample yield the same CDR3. The CDR3 loop reads CASSLSTSGSYNEQFF. CDR3 bases: TGTGCCAGCAGTTTATCGACTAGCGGGAGCTACAATGAGCAGTTCTTC. J is TRBJ2-1 and V is TRBV27, with 12 positions matching TRBD2. The CDR3 totals 16 residues. Germline CDR1 is MNHEY and CDR2 is SMNVEV (reference sequence). V lost 0 bases and J lost 3; bases outside the gene matches: 0.

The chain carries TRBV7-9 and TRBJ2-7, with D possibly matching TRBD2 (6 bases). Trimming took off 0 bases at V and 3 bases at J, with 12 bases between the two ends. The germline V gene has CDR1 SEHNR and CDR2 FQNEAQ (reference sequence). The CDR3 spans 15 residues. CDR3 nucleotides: TGTGCCAGCAGCTTAGCGAGCGGGCCTTACTACGAGCAGTACTTC. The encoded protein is CASSLASGPYYEQYF.

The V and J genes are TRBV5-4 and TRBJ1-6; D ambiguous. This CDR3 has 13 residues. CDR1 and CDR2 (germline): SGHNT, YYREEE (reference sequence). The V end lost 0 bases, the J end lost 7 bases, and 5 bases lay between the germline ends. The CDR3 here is CASSLAENSPLHF. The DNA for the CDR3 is TGTGCCAGCAGCTTGGCAGAGAATTCACCCCTCCACTTT.